These T cell receptor beta chains were read from a single sample in a study of beta chain features in type 1 diabetes. Sequenced by immunoSEQ multiplex PCR; TCRdb stores in-frame clones only, minus some. The profile shows hundreds of thousands of clones, more than 12% of them singletons. The sample consisted of naive CD4+ T cells from blood. The receptors here all came from a man younger than 30 with type 1 diabetes. CDR3s leave out the opening cysteine and the closing phenylalanine or tryptophan. Each record gives: J gene, V gene, CDR3 protein.

TRBJ2-1 TRBV30 AWSSASGTGTYNEQF
TRBJ1-6 TRBV30 AWSPRTGGNSPLH
TRBJ2-2 TRBV2 ASSETGELF
TRBJ2-5 TRBV10-3 AISESAGARETQY
TRBJ1-4 TRBV5-1 ASSRGTVEKLF
TRBJ1-2 TRBV7-9 ASSLATGPYGYT
TRBJ1-6 TRBV5-6 ASSFPGGSYNSPLH
TRBJ1-1 TRBV2 ASNVDVNTEAF
TRBJ1-2 TRBV9 ASSVANRGYT
TRBJ2-2 TRBV30 AWSVLRTTAGELF
TRBJ2-7 TRBV30 AWRPGIGSTYEQY
TRBJ2-1 TRBV6-5 ASSSSLSEQF
- TRBV7-9 ASRGAGEQY
TRBJ2-7 TRBV6-1 ASSVFRGASYEQY
TRBJ1-2 TRBV19 ASSPTGVYGYT
TRBJ1-5 TRBV5-6 ASSRDRGNQPQH
TRBJ2-1 TRBV6-5 ASSTQGAGENEQF
TRBJ1-4 TRBV9 ASSVGGGSEKLF
TRBJ2-5 TRBV2 ATEGFEQTQY
TRBJ2-3 TRBV4-1 ASSQDLDTQY
TRBJ1-3 TRBV29-1 SVHRVGRGNTIY
TRBJ1-5 TRBV2 ASSGGRGPNQPQH
TRBJ2-4 TRBV2 ASSSGTNRNIQY
TRBJ2-3 TRBV2 ASTPWAVGDTQY
TRBJ2-3 TRBV6-6 ASSLTPDTQY
TRBJ2-3 TRBV20-1 SARLGDTQY
TRBJ2-1 TRBV19 ASSMTDRGNEQF
TRBJ2-2 TRBV11-3 ASSLSDRVNTGELF
TRBJ2-2 TRBV19 ASNIGTGDTGELF
TRBJ1-5 TRBV5-6 ASSLYNQPQH
TRBJ2-6 TRBV11-2 ASSPGLAARSGANVLT
TRBJ2-7 TRBV7-9 ASSLSSTGRGYEQY
TRBJ2-3 TRBV28 AARDRVATDTQY
TRBJ2-5 TRBV7-2 ASSQTGLEAQY
TRBJ1-2 TRBV29-1 SALKETATVAGYT
TRBJ2-5 TRBV10-2 ASGQGRQETQY
TRBJ2-3 TRBV5-1 ASSFEGTDTQY
TRBJ2-3 TRBV7-7 ASSLSGSGDTQY
TRBJ1-6 TRBV29-1 SVEEQPFSPLH
TRBJ1-6 TRBV9 ASSVAANSPLH
TRBJ2-3 TRBV5-4 ASSFTGVTDTQY
TRBJ1-4 TRBV11-2 ASSSGTGNNEKLF
TRBJ1-3 TRBV29-1 SVVRGTANTIY
TRBJ2-5 TRBV5-1 ASSLGPGEETQY
TRBJ1-1 TRBV5-4 ASSRAGEAEAF
TRBJ1-2 TRBV29-1 SVSRDRPIYGYT